The 25 T cell receptor beta chains presented below share a single source sample, sequenced in a study of blood T cell repertoires in COVID-19. This table comes from immunoSEQ multiplex PCR, and its TCRdb copy is limited to in-frame clones, with some not included. The sample has fewer than 200,000 clones; about 88% are singletons. The source material was PBMCs or T cells enriched from blood (not recorded which). These receptors all stem from a woman aged 40 to 55 in a cohort exposed to, infected with or recovered from COVID-19 (not recorded which).

This chain connects TRBV5-4 to TRBJ2-1, with TRBD1 matching 11 bases. The trim removed 4 bases at V and 4 bases at J, leaving 16 bases unmatched. The germline V gene has CDR1 SGHNT and CDR2 YYREEE (reference sequence). CDR3 length equals 19 residues. CDR3 bases: TGTGCCAGCAGCCTCAACCCGGACAGGGGGCCGATTACTTACAATGAGCAGTTCTTC. This translates into CASSLNPDRGPITYNEQFF.

This rearrangement joins TRBV9 to TRBJ2-2, with no clear D. The CDR3 consists of 16 residues. With 0 bases removed from V and 1 base from J, the gap between germline ends came to 10 bases. Germline CDR1 is SGDLS and CDR2 is YYNGEE. The CDR3 DNA is TGTGCCAGCAGCGTAGATCCAGGCTGGAACACCGGGGAGCTGTTTTTT. The encoded protein is CASSVDPGWNTGELFF.

This clone has a single count. The chain links TRBV4-1 to TRBJ1-6; TRBD1 agrees at 9 bases. Germline lookup yields CDR1 MGHRA and CDR2 YSYEKL. The trim removed 4 bases at V and 8 bases at J, leaving 9 bases unmatched. The CDR3 has 16 amino acids. This CDR3 is CASSRLEGQGHSPLHF. CDR3 nucleotide sequence: TGCGCCAGCAGCCGGCTAGAGGGACAGGGTCATTCACCCCTCCACTTT.

V gene TRBV5-4 combines with J gene TRBJ1-2, with 10 bases fitting TRBD1. CDR1 and CDR2 from the germline V gene are SGHNT and YYREEE (reference sequence). Trimming took 3 bases from V and 1 from J; bases not matched to a gene: 3. The CDR3 contains 15 residues. The CDR3 nucleotides read TGTGCCAGCAGCTCCGGACAGGGGGATAACTATGGCTACACCTTC. Its protein product is CASSSGQGDNYGYTF.

This chain uses TRBV3-1 (or the pseudogene TRBV3-2) with TRBJ1-2; TRBD1 might be the D (5 bases). The CDR3 totals 11 residues. Trimming left V 7 bases short and J 6 bases short, with 9 bases between. Per germline, CDR1 LGHDT and CDR2 YNNKEL (reference sequence). The CDR3 sequence is CASTRGDGYTF. CDR3 sequence (DNA): TGTGCCAGCACCCGGGGGGATGGCTACACCTTC.

V usage is TRBV30 and J usage is TRBJ2-1; TRBD2 matches 12 bases. Trimming took 3 bases from V and 3 from J; bases not matched to a gene: 0. The germline CDR1 and CDR2 sequences are GTSNPN and SVGIG (reference sequence). The CDR3 totals 14 residues. The CDR3 coding sequence is TGTGCCTGGAGGACTAGCGGGGGCTACAATGAGCAGTTCTTC. As protein: CAWRTSGGYNEQFF.

The rearrangement uses TRBV2 and TRBJ2-3; a possible D gene is TRBD2 (5 bases). Germline-derived CDR1 and CDR2 are SNHLY and FYNNEI. V was trimmed by 4 bases and J by 0 bases, leaving 8 bases between them. The CDR3 is 14 amino acids. CDR3 residues: CASSVRTSTDTQYF. The DNA of the CDR3 is TGTGCCAGCAGTGTTCGGACTAGCACAGATACGCAGTATTTT.

The V and J genes are TRBV12-5 and TRBJ2-1; D gene ambiguous. V lost 5 bases to trimming and J lost 7 bases, with 15 bases between them. Germline V gives CDR1 LGHNT, CDR2 FRNRAP. This CDR3 contains 14 residues. The CDR3 spells CASGLQLTGNEQFF. The CDR3 DNA reads as TGTGCTAGTGGTCTACAACTAACTGGGAATGAGCAGTTCTTC.

V is TRBV6-5 and J is TRBJ1-2, with D perhaps matching TRBD1 (5 bases). The length of the CDR3 is 13 residues. Germline V gives CDR1 MNHEY, CDR2 SVGAGI. The ends were cut back, 6 bases at V and 5 bases at J, with 13 bases in the middle. CDR3 nucleotide sequence: TGTGCCAGCAGAGACACCGACAGTTATGGCTACACCTTC. Translating gives CASRDTDSYGYTF.

The chain is built from TRBV28 and TRBJ1-3, with a weak D call TRBD1 (6 bases). CDR3 length: 14 amino acids. The germline V gene has CDR1 MDHEN and CDR2 SYDVKM. Trimming left V 3 bases short and J 3 bases short, with 9 bases between. The CDR3 loop reads CASSFTGNGNTIYF. Written as DNA, the CDR3 is TGTGCCAGCAGTTTTACAGGGAATGGAAACACCATATATTTT.

CDR3: CASSYGGYGYTF. The CDR3 DNA is TGTGCCAGCAGTTACGGAGGCTATGGCTACACCTTC. The chain carries TRBV6-2 or TRBV6-3 and TRBJ1-2; D unclear. The CDR3 has 12 residues. V was pared by 2 bases and J by 4 bases, with 5 bases between. Germline CDR1 is MNHEY and CDR2 is SVGEGT.

This clone was picked up a small number of times. The rearrangement joins TRBV5-5 to TRBJ1-1; no definite D call. The CDR3 is 15 residues long. Germline loops: CDR1 SGHKS, CDR2 YYEKEE (reference sequence). Trimming pared 0 bases from V and 4 bases from J, leaving 13 bases between. CDR3 bases: TGTGCCAGCAGCTTGGGTCGAGTAGGAGGCACTGAAGCTTTCTTT. Translating gives CASSLGRVGGTEAFF. Combining the CDR3 with reference TRBV5-5 and TRBJ1-1 gives the whole variable domain DAGVTQSPTHLIKTRGQQVTLRCSPISGHKSVSWYQQVLGQGPQFIFQYYEKEERGRGNFPDRFSARQFPNYSSELNVNALLLGDSALYLCASSLGRVGGTEAFFGQGTRLTVV.

V and J are TRBV11-2 and TRBJ2-3, with 7 bases that match TRBD2. CDR3 length: 15 residues. V was pared by 4 bases and J by 1 base, with 5 bases of the junction left unmatched. Germline V gene lookup returns CDR1 SGHAT and CDR2 FQNNGV. This CDR3 is CASSSSSGGTDTQYF. DNA of the CDR3: TGTGCCAGCAGCTCCTCAAGCGGGGGCACAGATACGCAGTATTTT. The variable domain in full, with the rest retrieved from reference TRBV11-2 and TRBJ2-3, is EAGVAQSPRYKIIEKRQSVAFWCNPISGHATLYWYQQILGQGPKLLIQFQNNGVVDDSQLPKDRFSAERLKGVDSTLKIQPAKLEDSAVYLCASSSSSGGTDTQYFGPGTRLTVL.

This chain uses TRBV5-1 with TRBJ2-2; the match to TRBD2 covers 7 bases. The CDR3 extends over 15 amino acids. Germline loops: CDR1 SGHRS, CDR2 YFSETQ. V was pared by 2 bases and J by 3 bases, with 4 bases of the junction left unmatched. In DNA, the CDR3 is TGCGCCAGCAGCTTTGACGGGGGGTACACCGGGGAGCTGTTTTTT. This sequence encodes CASSFDGGYTGELFF.

The chain is built from TRBV7-2 and TRBJ2-1; D is possibly TRBD2 (5 bases). The length of the CDR3 is 13 residues. The germline V gene encodes CDR1 SGHTA and CDR2 FQGNSA. V shed 0 bases and J shed 9 bases, with 9 bases lying between them. CDR3 in amino acids: CASSLAFGVEQFF. CDR3 in DNA: TGTGCCAGCAGCTTAGCGTTCGGGGTTGAGCAGTTCTTC. Variable domain in full (rest from reference TRBV7-2 and TRBJ2-1): GAGVSQSPSNKVTEKGKDVELRCDPISGHTALYWYRQSLGQGLEFLIYFQGNSAPDKSGLPSDRFSAERTGGSVSTLTIQRTQQEDSAVYLCASSLAFGVEQFFGPGTRLTVL.

The chain links TRBV19 to TRBJ2-7; 7 nucleotides line up with TRBD2. CDR3 length: 13 residues. Germline CDR1 and CDR2: LNHDA and SQIVND (reference sequence). V was clipped by 5 bases and J by 4 bases; unmatched bases: 5. CDR3 amino acids: CASSGQGGYEQYF. CDR3 sequence (DNA): TGTGCCAGTAGTGGCCAGGGAGGGTACGAGCAGTACTTC.

This clone occurred once. V is TRBV29-1 and J is TRBJ1-2, with TRBD1 matching 7 bases. The germline V gene has CDR1 SQVTM and CDR2 ANQGSEA. The trim removed 4 bases at V and 4 bases at J, leaving 3 bases unmatched. CDR3 length: 12 residues. Here the CDR3 reads CSVGTGPYGYTF. The CDR3 nucleotides are TGCAGCGTTGGGACAGGTCCCTATGGCTACACCTTC.

The rearrangement uses TRBV28 and TRBJ1-6; the D gene is possibly TRBD1 (5 bases). This CDR3 contains 14 residues. Germline V CDR1 and CDR2: MDHEN, SYDVKM. Trimming removed 7 bases from V and 5 bases from J, with 12 bases in between. The DNA of the CDR3 is TGTGCCAGCAATACAGGAGGGGATAATTCACCCCTCCACTTT. Translating gives CASNTGGDNSPLHF.

The chain is built from TRBV29-1 and TRBJ2-1; D might be TRBD1 (6 bases). This CDR3 region has 13 residues. Germline CDR1 and CDR2: SQVTM and ANQGSEA. Trimming stripped 3 bases from V and 8 bases from J, with 14 bases between. CDR3 region: CSVDRGVGDEQFF. The CDR3 bases are TGCAGCGTTGACAGGGGTGTGGGGGATGAGCAGTTCTTC.

This clone has just one count. V usage is TRBV13 and J usage is TRBJ1-3; 8 nucleotides agree with TRBD1. This CDR3 is built from 16 residues. In germline, CDR1 is PRHDT, CDR2 FYEKMQ (reference sequence). J was trimmed by 0 bases and V by 3 bases; bases with no gene match: 4. The CDR3 region is CASSLRTGNSGNTIYF. CDR3 sequence (DNA): TGTGCCAGCAGCTTGAGGACAGGGAACTCTGGAAACACCATATATTTT.

This chain joins TRBV5-6 and TRBJ2-1, with 14 bases that match TRBD2. From germline, CDR1 is SGHDT and CDR2 YYEEEE. The CDR3 sequence is 16 residues long. V was pared by 3 bases and J by 8 bases, with 7 bases of the junction left unmatched. CDR3 in amino acids: CASSSEGLAGAHEQFF. CDR3 DNA sequence: TGTGCCAGCAGCTCAGAGGGACTAGCGGGGGCCCATGAGCAGTTCTTC.

This clone was picked up one time. The chain carries TRBV5-5 and TRBJ2-7; 9 bases agree with TRBD1. J was trimmed by 4 bases and V by 2 bases; bases with no gene match: 4. The CDR3 has 14 residues. Germline-derived CDR1 and CDR2 are SGHKS and YYEKEE (reference sequence). The CDR3 loop reads CASSFRTGEYEQYF. DNA for the CDR3: TGTGCCAGCAGCTTTAGGACAGGGGAATACGAGCAGTACTTC.

This chain links TRBV10-2 with TRBJ2-5; TRBD2 agrees at 10 bases. The ends lost 4 bases at V and 6 bases at J; junction bases unmatched: 11. Germline loops: CDR1 WSHSY, CDR2 SAAADI. CDR3 length equals 16 residues. This CDR3 is CASSGLAGAGWKTQYF. The CDR3 DNA reads as TGCGCCAGCAGTGGTCTAGCGGGAGCGGGTTGGAAGACCCAGTACTTC.

V is TRBV7-9 and J is TRBJ2-3; D perhaps matches TRBD1 (5 bases). Germline V gene data show CDR1 as SEHNR and CDR2 as FQNEAQ (reference sequence). CDR3 length equals 15 residues. V lost 4 bases, J lost 0 bases, and 11 bases lay in between. The CDR3: CASSWRQPSTDTQYF. The CDR3 DNA sequence: TGTGCCAGCAGCTGGAGACAGCCCAGCACAGATACGCAGTATTTT.

This clone was observed many times. V gene TRBV28 combines with J gene TRBJ1-2; D gene unclear. The CDR3 consists of 12 residues. CDR1 is MDHEN, CDR2 SYDVKM, per germline. V lost 9 bases to trimming and J lost 6 bases, with 14 bases between them. CDR3 region: CASCYGGDGYTF. CDR3 nucleotides: TGTGCCAGTTGTTATGGCGGAGATGGCTACACCTTC.